The 13 T cell receptor beta chains reported below all come from one sample, sequenced in a study of cytomegalovirus exposure and HLA in healthy donors. The PCR used 60 Vbeta and 13 Jbeta primers. Sequencing was performed with immunoSEQ multiplex PCR; in TCRdb, only in-frame clones are kept and a portion is missing. The sample lists some 120,000 clones; 77% were seen once. What was sequenced was PBMCs. The receptors come from a man aged 40-50 years in good health and CMV-seropositive.

Here the CDR3 DNA reads TGTGCCAGCAGCCTCGGACAGAAATACGAGCAGTACTTC. It translates to CASSLGQKYEQYF. The V call is TRBV28, the J call TRBJ2-7; a possible D gene is TRBD1 (6 bases). The CDR3 covers 13 residues. Germline assignment: CDR1 MDHEN and CDR2 SYDVKM. Between the trimmed V and J ends, which lost 6 bases and 4 bases, there was a span of 13 bases.

The chain employs TRBV4-1 and TRBJ1-2; D not resolved. The CDR3 totals 16 residues. In germline, CDR1 is MGHRA, CDR2 YSYEKL. V lost 1 base and J 2 bases, leaving 14 bases between the germline ends. CDR3 bases: TGCGCCAGCAGCCAAGGACTCCGGAGTGAGAACTATGGCTACACCTTC. Protein sequence: CASSQGLRSENYGYTF.

This clone was counted between two and nine times. The chain recombines TRBV15 with TRBJ1-4, with a weak D call TRBD1 (5 bases). V was pared by 1 base and J by 0 bases, with 12 bases between. The CDR3 is 17 residues long. The germline V gene encodes CDR1 LNHNV and CDR2 YYDKDF (reference sequence). The CDR3 bases are TGTGCCACCAGCAGAGGGTGGGGGGGGGCAACTAATGAAAAACTGTTTTTT. The encoded protein is CATSRGWGGATNEKLFF.

The chain recombines TRBV2 with TRBJ1-4; 7 bases are shared with TRBD1. The germline V gene encodes CDR1 SNHLY and CDR2 FYNNEI. V gave up 1 base and J gave up 2 bases; unmatched junction bases: 10. The CDR3 covers 18 residues. CDR3 residues: CASSEVAGGRLTNEKLFF. The CDR3 coding sequence is TGTGCCAGCAGTGAAGTGGCAGGGGGTCGGTTGACTAATGAAAAACTGTTTTTT.

The chain combines TRBV11-3 with TRBJ2-3; 11 bases are shared with TRBD2. This CDR3 spans 16 amino acids. The J segment lost 6 bases and the V segment lost 5 bases, leaving 10 bases of the junction unmatched. Germline V gene sequence: CDR1 SGHNT, CDR2 YENEEA. The CDR3, as DNA: TGTGCCAGCAGCCCGGATAGCGGGGGGGCTGTGGATACGCAGTATTTT. This translates into CASSPDSGGAVDTQYF.

This clone showed up just a few times. The chain carries TRBV5-5 and TRBJ1-6; D possibly corresponds to TRBD1 (6 bases). Germline V gene lookup returns CDR1 SGHKS and CDR2 YYEKEE (reference sequence). This CDR3 region has 16 residues. Trimming left V 4 bases short and J 3 bases short, with 14 bases between. CDR3 region: CASSRTRDNYNSPLHF. In DNA form, the CDR3 reads TGTGCCAGCAGCCGGACCCGGGACAACTATAATTCACCCCTCCACTTT.

As to this clone: A junction end diverges from the germline sequence, so it may reflect a read error. The chain has TRBV27 and TRBJ1-2; TRBD1 agrees at 7 bases. CDR1 MNHEY and CDR2 SMNVEV come from the germline V gene (reference sequence). CDR3 length: 12 residues. In nucleotides, the CDR3 is TGTGCCAGCAGTTCGACAGGGCATGGCCACACCTTC. It yields the protein CASSSTGHGHTF.

The chain recombines TRBV6-5 with TRBJ2-1; 7 bases are shared with TRBD1. The trim removed 4 bases at V and 3 bases at J, leaving 3 bases unmatched. Germline loops: CDR1 MNHEY, CDR2 SVGAGI. The CDR3 is made up of 14 amino acids. CDR3 region: CASSLRQGYNEQFF. The CDR3 nucleotides read TGTGCCAGCAGTTTACGACAGGGCTACAATGAGCAGTTCTTC.

V and J are TRBV5-1 and TRBJ1-5, with unresolved D. CDR1 and CDR2 (germline): SGHRS, YFSETQ. The CDR3 contains 13 residues. With 1 base removed from V and 5 bases from J, the gap between germline ends came to 7 bases. The CDR3 DNA follows: TGCGCCAGCAGCTTGTTTCCTGATCAGCCCCAGCATTTT. Amino acid sequence: CASSLFPDQPQHF.

The rearrangement links TRBV27 to TRBJ2-1, with D unclear. Trimming shortened V by 6 bases and J by 2 bases, and 11 bases separated the two germline ends. Germline V gives CDR1 MNHEY, CDR2 SMNVEV (reference sequence). The CDR3 loop spans 14 amino acids. The CDR3 spells CASSPPRTYNEQFF. The CDR3 DNA reads as TGTGCCAGCAGCCCCCCGCGGACCTACAATGAGCAGTTCTTC.

The J gene is TRBJ1-1, the V gene TRBV4-1, with 10 positions matching TRBD1. After removal of 4 bases from V and 0 bases from J, the junction contained 14 bases not matched to a gene. Per germline, CDR1 MGHRA and CDR2 YSYEKL. The CDR3 runs to 19 residues. CDR3 DNA sequence: TGCGCCAGCAGCCGAAAAGAACGGGGGACAGGGGCAATGAACACTGAAGCTTTCTTT. This translates into CASSRKERGTGAMNTEAFF.

The chain couples TRBV2 to TRBJ1-2, with 9 bases identical to TRBD1. Germline V CDR1 and CDR2: SNHLY, FYNNEI. V shed 6 bases and J 2 bases; nucleotides not matched to a gene: 7. CDR3 size: 15 residues. In DNA form, the CDR3 reads TGTGCCAGCAGAATCCGGACAGGGGAGAACTATGGCTACACCTTC. It codes for CASRIRTGENYGYTF.

The chain uses TRBV11-1 and TRBJ2-3, with a possible D match to TRBD1 (7 bases). Trimming stripped 5 bases from V and 1 base from J, with 25 bases between. The CDR3 has 19 amino acids. CDR1 and CDR2 from the germline V gene are SGHAT and FQDESV (reference sequence). The DNA for the CDR3 is TGTGCCAGCAGCCAGGGGGGAAGGACCTGGGCCCCGGGCACAGATACGCAGTATTTT. This gives the protein CASSQGGRTWAPGTDTQYF.